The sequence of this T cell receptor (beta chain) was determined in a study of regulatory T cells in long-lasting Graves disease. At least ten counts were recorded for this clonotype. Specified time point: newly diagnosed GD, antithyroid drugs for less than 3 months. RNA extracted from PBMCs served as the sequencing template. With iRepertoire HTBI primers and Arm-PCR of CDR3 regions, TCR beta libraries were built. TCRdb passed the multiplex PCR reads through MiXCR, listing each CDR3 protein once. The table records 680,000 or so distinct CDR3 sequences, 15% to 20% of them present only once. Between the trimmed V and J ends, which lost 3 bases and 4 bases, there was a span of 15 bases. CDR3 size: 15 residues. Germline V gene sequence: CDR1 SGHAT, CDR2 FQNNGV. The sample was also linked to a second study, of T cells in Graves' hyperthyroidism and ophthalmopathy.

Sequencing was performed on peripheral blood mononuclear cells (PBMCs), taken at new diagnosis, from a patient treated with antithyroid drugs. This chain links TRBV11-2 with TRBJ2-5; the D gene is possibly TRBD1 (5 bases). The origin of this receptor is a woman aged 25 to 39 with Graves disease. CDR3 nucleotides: TGTGCCAGCAGCTTCTCGTCAGGGTTGGGAGAGACCCAGTACTTC. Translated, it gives CASSFSSGLGETQYF.